The T cell receptor beta chain described here comes from a study of OX40 agonist ivuxolimab in advanced cancers. At the level of the study: Clinicians treated patients with ivuxolimab, an agonistic anti-OX40 (CD134) antibody. General observations from the study: Some of the nonresponding patients also showed low levels of normalized T-cell clonal expansion.

Trimming shortened V by 5 bases and J by 2 bases, and 18 bases separated the two germline ends. From germline, CDR1 is SGHTA and CDR2 FQGNSA. The length of the CDR3 is 16 residues. Here immunoSEQ multiplex PCR was the method, and the copy in TCRdb shows in-frame clones only, minus some. The sample includes over 40,000 clones, almost 85% of them seen just once. This clone was detected a few times. What it recognizes is unknown. The V call is TRBV7-2, the J call TRBJ1-2; D is possibly TRBD1 (5 bases). The source material was CD4+ or CD8+ T cells sorted from blood, sampled in a trial of the OX40 agonist ivuxolimab. This clonotype was sampled from an adult with an advanced solid tumor such as melanoma, head and neck, liver or kidney cancer. CDR3 protein: CASSRTRVDSNYGYTF. The CDR3, as DNA: TGTGCCAGCAGCAGGACCAGGGTGGATTCAAACTATGGCTACACCTTC.